The entry that follows covers one T cell receptor (beta chain) sequence. What it binds is not known. The sample comes from a study of T cell clones after liver transplantation. Study summary: Third-party-reactive TCRbeta sequences from pre-transplant mixed lymphocyte reactions served as antigen-independent comparators. Subjects received no induction therapy and standard immunosuppression until randomization at 12-24 months post-transplant. Findings and caveats of the study: A significant post-transplant drop in circulating graft-donor-reactive CD4 TCRbeta sequences occurred in most of the 8 subjects. Graft donor-reactive T cells may have migrated into the graft rather than being deleted.

TCRdb keeps only in-frame clones here, not all; method: immunoSEQ multiplex PCR. The sample holds 55,000 to 70,000 clones, nearly 95% seen once. The CDR3 has 13 amino acids. With V trimmed by 3 bases and J by 7 bases, 5 bases remained unmatched. CDR1 and CDR2 (germline): MNHEY, SMNVEV (reference sequence). This TCR derives from a human patient who received a liver transplant. The graft donor may be the source of some T cells. This specimen consisted of CD4+ T cells from blood, obtained about 25 months after liver transplant. The V and J genes are TRBV27 and TRBJ1-1; 7 nucleotides line up with TRBD1. CDR3 amino acids: CASSLTGIGEAFF. Written as DNA, the CDR3 is TGTGCCAGCAGTTTGACAGGGATCGGTGAAGCTTTCTTT.